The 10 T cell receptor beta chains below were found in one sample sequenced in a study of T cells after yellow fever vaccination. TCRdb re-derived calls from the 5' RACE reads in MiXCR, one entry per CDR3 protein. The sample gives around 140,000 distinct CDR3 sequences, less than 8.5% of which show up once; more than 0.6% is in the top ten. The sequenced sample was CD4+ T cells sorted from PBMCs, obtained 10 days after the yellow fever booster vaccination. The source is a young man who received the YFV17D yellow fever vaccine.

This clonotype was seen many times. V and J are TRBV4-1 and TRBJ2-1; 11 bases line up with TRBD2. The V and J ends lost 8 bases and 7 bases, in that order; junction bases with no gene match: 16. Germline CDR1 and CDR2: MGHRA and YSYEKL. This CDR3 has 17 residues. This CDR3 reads CASSRLAGILRGNEQFF. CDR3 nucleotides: TGCGCCAGCTCCCGACTAGCGGGAATCCTTAGGGGGAATGAGCAGTTCTTC.

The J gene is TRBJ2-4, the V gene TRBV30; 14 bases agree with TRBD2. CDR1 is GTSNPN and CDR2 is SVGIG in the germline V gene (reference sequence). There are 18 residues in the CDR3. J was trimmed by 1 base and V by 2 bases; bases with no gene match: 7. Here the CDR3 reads CAWSKTSGRAGAKNIQYF. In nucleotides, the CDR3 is TGTGCCTGGAGTAAGACTAGCGGGAGGGCCGGCGCCAAAAACATTCAGTACTTC.

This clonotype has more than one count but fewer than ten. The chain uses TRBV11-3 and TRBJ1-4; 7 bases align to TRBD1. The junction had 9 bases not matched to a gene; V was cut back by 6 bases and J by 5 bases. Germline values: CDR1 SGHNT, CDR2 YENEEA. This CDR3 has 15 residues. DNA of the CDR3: TGTGCCAGCAGAACATCCGGGACAGCGAATGAAAAACTGTTTTTT. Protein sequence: CASRTSGTANEKLFF.

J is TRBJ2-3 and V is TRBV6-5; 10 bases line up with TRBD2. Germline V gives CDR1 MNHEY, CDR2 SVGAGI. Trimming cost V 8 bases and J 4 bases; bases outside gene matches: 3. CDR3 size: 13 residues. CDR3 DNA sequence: TGTGCCAGCGGAGCGGGAGGGGCAGATACGCAGTATTTT. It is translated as CASGAGGADTQYF.

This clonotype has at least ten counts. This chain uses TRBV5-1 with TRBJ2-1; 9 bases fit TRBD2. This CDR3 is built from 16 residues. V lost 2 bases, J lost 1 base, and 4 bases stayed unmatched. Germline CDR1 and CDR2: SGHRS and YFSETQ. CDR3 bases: TGCGCCAGCAGCTTATTAGCGGGAGTATCCTACAATGAGCAGTTCTTC. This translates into CASSLLAGVSYNEQFF.

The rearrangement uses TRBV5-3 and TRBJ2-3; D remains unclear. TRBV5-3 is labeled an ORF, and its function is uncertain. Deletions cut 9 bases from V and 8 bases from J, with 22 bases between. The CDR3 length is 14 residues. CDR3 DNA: TGTGCCATCGGCACCCGGTTGGTATGCGGTACGCAGTATTTT. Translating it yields CAIGTRLVCGTQYF.

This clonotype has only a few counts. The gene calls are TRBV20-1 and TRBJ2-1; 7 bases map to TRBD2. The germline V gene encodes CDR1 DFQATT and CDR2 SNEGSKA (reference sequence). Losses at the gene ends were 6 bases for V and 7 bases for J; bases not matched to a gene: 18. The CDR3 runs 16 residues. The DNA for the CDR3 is TGCAGTGCCCACACTAGCGAACGAAACCGGTGGAATGAGCAGTTCTTC. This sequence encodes CSAHTSERNRWNEQFF.

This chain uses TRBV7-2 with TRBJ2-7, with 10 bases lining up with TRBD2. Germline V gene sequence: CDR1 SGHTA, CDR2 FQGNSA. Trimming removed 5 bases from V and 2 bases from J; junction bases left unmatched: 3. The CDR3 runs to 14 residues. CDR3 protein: CASSRTSGTYEQYF. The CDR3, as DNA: TGTGCCAGCAGCCGGACTAGCGGAACCTACGAGCAGTACTTC.

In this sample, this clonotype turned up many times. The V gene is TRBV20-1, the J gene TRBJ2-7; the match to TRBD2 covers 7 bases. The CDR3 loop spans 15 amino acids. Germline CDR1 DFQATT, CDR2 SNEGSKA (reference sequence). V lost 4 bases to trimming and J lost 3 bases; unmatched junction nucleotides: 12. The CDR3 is CSATTYGASGYEQYF. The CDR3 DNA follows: TGCAGTGCTACCACCTATGGGGCTAGCGGCTACGAGCAGTACTTC.

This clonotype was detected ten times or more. CDR3 nucleotides: TGTGCCAGCCAAAGCGGGAGCTCCTACAATGAGCAGTTCTTC. This gives the protein CASQSGSSYNEQFF. The rearrangement joins TRBV28 to TRBJ2-1, with 8 bases fitting TRBD2. Germline CDR1 is MDHEN and CDR2 is SYDVKM. V dropped 8 bases and J dropped 0; count of bases not matched to a gene: 3. This CDR3 is 14 amino acids long.